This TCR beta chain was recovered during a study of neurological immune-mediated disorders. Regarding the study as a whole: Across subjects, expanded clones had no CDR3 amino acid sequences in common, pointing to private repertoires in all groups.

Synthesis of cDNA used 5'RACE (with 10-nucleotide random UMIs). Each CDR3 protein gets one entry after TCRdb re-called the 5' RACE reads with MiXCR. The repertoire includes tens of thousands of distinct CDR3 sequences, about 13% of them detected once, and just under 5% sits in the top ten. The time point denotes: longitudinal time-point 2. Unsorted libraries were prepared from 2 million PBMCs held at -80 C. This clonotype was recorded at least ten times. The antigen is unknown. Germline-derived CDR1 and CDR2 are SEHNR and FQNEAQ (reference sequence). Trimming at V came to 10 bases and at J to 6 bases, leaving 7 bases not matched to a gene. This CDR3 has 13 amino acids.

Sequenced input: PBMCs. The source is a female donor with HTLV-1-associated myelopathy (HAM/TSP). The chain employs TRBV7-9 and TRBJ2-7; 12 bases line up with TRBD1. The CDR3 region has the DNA TGTGCCATTCGTCGGGACAGGGGGCTCGAGCAGTACTTC. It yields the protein CAIRRDRGLEQYF.